This T cell receptor (beta chain) derives from a study of cytomegalovirus exposure and HLA in healthy donors. Study summary: From donors who were HLA-typed, an early data release held approximately 91 million unique TCRs. General study results and limits: Being productive about 87% or about 30% of the time was typical of most TCR beta V segments in an earlier analysis. In presence/absence analyses, roughly uniform sequencing depth across donors was assumed. The authors later linked a missense DCLRE1C variant to TCR beta V- and J-gene trimming.

Amplification used 60 Vbeta primers and 13 Jbeta primers. Assay: immunoSEQ multiplex PCR; the TCRdb copy retains only in-frame clones and omits some. The data show 140,000 to 150,000 clones, about 70% seen once. On this clone: The antigen remains undetermined.

V was shortened by 5 bases and J by 7 bases, with 14 bases between the two germline ends. Germline V gives CDR1 LNHDA, CDR2 SQIVND (reference sequence). The CDR3 length is 14 residues. Sequencing was performed on PBMCs. This TCR was recovered from a woman aged 55-70 years in good health and CMV-seropositive. The chain employs TRBV19 and TRBJ2-2, with D perhaps matching TRBD2 (6 bases). The CDR3 sequence: CASSAGLPGGELFF. The CDR3 coding sequence is TGTGCCAGTAGTGCGGGACTCCCCGGCGGGGAGCTGTTTTTT. Looking up the rest from reference TRBV19 and TRBJ2-2 gives the full variable domain: DGGITQSPKYLFRKEGQNVTLSCEQNLNHDAMYWYRQDPGQGLRLIYYSQIVNDFQKGDIAEGYSVSREKKESFPLTVTSAQKNPTAFYLCASSAGLPGGELFFGEGSRLTVL.